In this sample, the clone carrying this TCR beta chain turned up many times. The antigen remains undetermined. The donors were all healthy and Caucasian. Germline loops: CDR1 SQVTM, CDR2 ANQGSEA. This CDR3 comprises 16 residues. Losses at the gene ends were 0 bases for V and 3 bases for J; bases not matched to a gene: 10. This record belongs to a study of identical twins. Study outcomes and limitations: Excess low generation probability was seen in twin-shared out-of-frame alpha sequences.

MiXCR was run by TCRdb on the 5' RACE reads, yielding one entry per CDR3 protein. The sample lists hundreds of thousands of distinct CDR3 sequences, 8.6% occurring once. These data also formed part of another study, on yellow fever vaccine responses in identical twins.

J is TRBJ2-7 and V is TRBV29-1; TRBD2 aligns across 8 bases. Sequenced material: PBMCs. The receptor was derived from a woman aged 18-30 years in good health. CDR3 residues: CSVEDKASGPSYEQYF. CDR3 DNA sequence: TGCAGCGTTGAAGATAAGGCTAGCGGGCCCAGCTACGAGCAGTACTTC.